The 16 T cell receptor beta chains below all came from one sample that was sequenced in a study of T-cell memory formation after mild COVID-19. TCRdb used MiXCR to reprocess the 5' RACE reads, holding one entry per CDR3 protein. The repertoire holds roughly 480,000 distinct CDR3 sequences, roughly 23% seen once, with around 13% in the top ten. Specimen: PBMCs or a T cell subset sorted from them (not recorded which). Every receptor here comes from an adult woman who had mild COVID-19 (a few samples of this study predate the infection). Cell type and time point are not known.

The chain couples TRBV6-5 to TRBJ1-1; D is perhaps TRBD1 (5 bases). V lost 2 bases, J lost 1 base, and 11 bases lay in between. The CDR3 covers 15 residues. Germline V gene data show CDR1 as MNHEY and CDR2 as SVGAGI. The CDR3 bases are TGTGCCAGCAGTTACACGAGGGGCGGGAACACTGAAGCTTTCTTT. It codes for CASSYTRGGNTEAFF.

This clonotype appeared a few times. The gene calls are TRBV7-3 and TRBJ2-1, with D perhaps matching TRBD2 (6 bases). The germline V and J ends were trimmed by 5 bases and 10 bases, with 18 bases remaining between them. CDR3 length: 14 amino acids. Germline V gene sequence: CDR1 SGHTA, CDR2 FQGTGA. The CDR3 coding sequence is TGTGCCAGCAGCCCCCGAGCGGGTGGAGCAGAGCAGTTCTTC. It is translated as CASSPRAGGAEQFF.

Only a few counts were recorded for this clonotype. The rearrangement links TRBV30 to TRBJ2-5; D is perhaps TRBD2 (5 bases). With 3 bases removed from V and 1 base from J, the gap between germline ends came to 15 bases. CDR3 length: 15 residues. Germline V gives CDR1 GTSNPN, CDR2 SVGIG (reference sequence). DNA of the CDR3: TGTGCCTGGAGGGCCCCCGGGGTGGCCCAAGAGACCCAGTACTTC. Its protein is CAWRAPGVAQETQYF.

To note about this clonotype: One junction end does not reproduce the germline sequence, and a read error may be involved. The V call is TRBV20-1, the J call TRBJ2-7; tentatively, D is TRBD1 (5 bases). Germline V CDR1 and CDR2: DFQATT, SNEGSKA (reference sequence). This CDR3 region has 12 residues. In DNA form, the CDR3 reads TGCAGTGCTAGAGATGGCAGGGTGGGCGCGTCCTTC. This translates into CSARDGRVGASF.

The chain is built from TRBV12-2 and TRBJ2-6. TRBV12-2 is a pseudogene segment. CDR3 length: 16 residues. The DNA of the CDR3 is TGTGCAAGTCGCCCGACGGGTGCGGCGGGGGCCAACGTCCTGACTTTC. This sequence encodes CASRPTGAAGANVLTF.

The CDR3 reads CAWRSGGGVYEQYF. The CDR3 coding sequence is TGTGCCTGGAGGAGCGGGGGGGGCGTTTACGAGCAGTACTTC. V and J are TRBV30 and TRBJ2-7, with 10 bases matching TRBD2. The J segment lost 4 bases and the V segment lost 3 bases, leaving 6 bases of the junction unmatched. The CDR3 contains 14 residues. CDR1 is GTSNPN and CDR2 is SVGIG in the germline V gene (reference sequence).

This rearrangement joins TRBV6-6 to TRBJ2-1; D uncertain. The germline V and J ends were trimmed by 0 bases and 6 bases, with 9 bases remaining between them. Per the germline V gene, CDR1 is MNHNY and CDR2 is SVGAGI (reference sequence). The CDR3 covers 14 residues. The CDR3 here is CASSYSMPSNEQFF. CDR3 DNA: TGTGCCAGCAGTTACTCGATGCCTAGCAATGAGCAGTTCTTC.

This chain joins TRBV9 and TRBJ2-3; the D call may be TRBD1 or TRBD2 (6 bases each). The V and J ends lost 0 bases and 3 bases respectively, with 11 bases between them. CDR3 size: 15 residues. The germline V gene has CDR1 SGDLS and CDR2 YYNGEE. The CDR3 DNA follows: TGTGCCAGCAGCGTAGTTTCGGGGGCAACAGATACGCAGTATTTT. It translates to CASSVVSGATDTQYF.

The V gene is TRBV7-9, the J gene TRBJ2-7; TRBD1 matches 8 bases. Per the germline V gene, CDR1 is SEHNR and CDR2 is FQNEAQ (reference sequence). The CDR3 consists of 15 residues. V lost 2 bases to trimming and J lost 3 bases; unmatched junction nucleotides: 6. The CDR3 sequence is CASSLWDRTHYEQYF. In DNA form, the CDR3 reads TGTGCCAGCAGCTTATGGGACAGGACCCACTACGAGCAGTACTTC.

CDR3 sequence (DNA): TGCAGTGCTAGTCAGGGAAATTCACCCCTCCACTTT. Its translation: CSASQGNSPLHF. The chain joins TRBV20-1 to TRBJ1-6; D might be TRBD1 (5 bases). The CDR3 spans 12 residues. Per the germline V gene, CDR1 is DFQATT and CDR2 is SNEGSKA (reference sequence). V was trimmed by 3 bases and J by 7 bases, leaving 7 bases between them.

The rearrangement links TRBV7-3 to TRBJ2-7; 10 positions agree with TRBD2. CDR3 length: 15 amino acids. V shed 5 bases and J 3 bases; nucleotides not matched to a gene: 7. Looked up from germline, CDR1 is SGHTA and CDR2 is FQGTGA. The chain's CDR3 is CASSTGLADVYEQYF. In DNA form, the CDR3 reads TGTGCCAGCAGCACTGGACTAGCGGACGTCTACGAGCAGTACTTC.

V gene TRBV6-2 or TRBV6-3 combines with J gene TRBJ1-1; no firm D call. The V gene's germline CDR1 is MNHEY and CDR2 SVGEGT. The CDR3 runs 16 residues. V was clipped by 1 base and J by 0 bases, with 12 bases between them. As DNA, the CDR3 is TGTGCCAGCAGTTACTGGGCGGGCGGCATGAACACTGAAGCTTTCTTT. Translated, it gives CASSYWAGGMNTEAFF.

The rearrangement uses TRBV3-1 and TRBJ2-7, with 12 bases that match TRBD2. The CDR3 has 11 amino acids. V gave up 6 bases and J gave up 13 bases; unmatched junction bases: 4. Germline CDR1 LGHDT, CDR2 YNNKEL (reference sequence). The DNA of the CDR3 is TGTGCCAGCAGTGGACTAGCGGGACTTTACTTC. Translated: CASSGLAGLYF.

The CDR3 nucleotides are TGCGCCAGCAGCACCGGACAGGGGGCGACTGAAGCTTTCTTT. Its translation is CASSTGQGATEAFF. V is TRBV5-1 and J is TRBJ1-1; the match to TRBD1 covers 11 bases. V gave up 4 bases and J gave up 5 bases; unmatched junction bases: 4. CDR3 size: 14 residues. The germline gives CDR1 SGHRS, CDR2 YFSETQ.

The chain employs TRBV7-8 and TRBJ2-7, with D perhaps given as TRBD1 or TRBD2 (6 bases each). Trimming removed 5 bases at V and 3 bases at J, with 17 bases between. Germline CDR1 SGHVS, CDR2 FQNEAQ. CDR3 length: 15 amino acids. Here the CDR3 reads CASSLRQEGVYEQYF. The DNA for the CDR3 is TGTGCCAGCAGCCTGCGACAGGAGGGTGTCTACGAGCAGTACTTC.

The CDR3 loop is CASSSFGGDGNEQFF. The CDR3 nucleotides are TGTGCCAGCAGTTCCTTCGGGGGGGATGGGAATGAGCAGTTCTTC. The chain combines TRBV12-3 or TRBV12-4 with TRBJ2-1; 8 positions match TRBD2. The CDR3 runs 15 residues. Losses at the gene ends were 4 bases for V and 7 bases for J; bases not matched to a gene: 9.